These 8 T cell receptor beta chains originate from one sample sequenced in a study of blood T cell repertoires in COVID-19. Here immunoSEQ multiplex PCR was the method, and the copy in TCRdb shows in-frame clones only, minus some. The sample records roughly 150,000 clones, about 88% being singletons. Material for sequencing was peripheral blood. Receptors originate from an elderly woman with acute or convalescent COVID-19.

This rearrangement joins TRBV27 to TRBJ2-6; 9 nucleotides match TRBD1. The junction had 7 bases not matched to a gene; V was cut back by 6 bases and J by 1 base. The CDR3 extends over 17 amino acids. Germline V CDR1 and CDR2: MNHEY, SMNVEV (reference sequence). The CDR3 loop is CASRYRDRVSGANVLTF. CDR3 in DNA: TGTGCCAGCAGATACCGGGACAGGGTATCTGGGGCCAACGTCCTGACTTTC.

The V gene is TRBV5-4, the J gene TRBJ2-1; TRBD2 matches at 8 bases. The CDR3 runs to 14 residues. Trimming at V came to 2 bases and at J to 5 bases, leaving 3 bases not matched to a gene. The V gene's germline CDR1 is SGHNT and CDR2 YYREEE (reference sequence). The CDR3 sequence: CASSFRGGDNEQFF. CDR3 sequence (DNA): TGTGCCAGCAGCTTCCGGGGGGGAGACAATGAGCAGTTCTTC.

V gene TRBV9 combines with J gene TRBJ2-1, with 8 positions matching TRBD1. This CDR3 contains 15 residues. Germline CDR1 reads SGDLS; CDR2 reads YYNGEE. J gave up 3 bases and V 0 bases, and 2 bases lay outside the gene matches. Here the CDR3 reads CASSVATGGYNEQFF. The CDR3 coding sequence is TGTGCCAGCAGCGTAGCTACAGGGGGCTACAATGAGCAGTTCTTC.

Here the CDR3 reads CASSVNRGPDQPQHF. CDR3 bases: TGTGCCAGCAGCGTGAACAGGGGGCCCGATCAGCCCCAGCATTTT. This chain links TRBV5-8 with TRBJ1-5, with 9 bases matching TRBD1. V was clipped by 4 bases and J by 5 bases; unmatched bases: 7. The CDR3 covers 15 residues. Germline V gene data show CDR1 as SGHTS and CDR2 as YDEGEE.

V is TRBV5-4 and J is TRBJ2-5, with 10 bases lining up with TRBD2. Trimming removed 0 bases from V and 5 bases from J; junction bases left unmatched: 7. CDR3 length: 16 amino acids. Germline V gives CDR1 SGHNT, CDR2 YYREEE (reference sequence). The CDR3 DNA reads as TGTGCCAGCAGCTTGGGAGCGGGAGGGCCTCAGGAGACCCAGTACTTC. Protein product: CASSLGAGGPQETQYF.

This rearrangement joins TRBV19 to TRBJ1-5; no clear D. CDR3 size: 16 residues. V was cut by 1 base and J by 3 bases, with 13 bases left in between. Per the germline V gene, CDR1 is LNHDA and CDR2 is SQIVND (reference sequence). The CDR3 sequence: CASSIARGVINQPQHF. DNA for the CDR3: TGTGCCAGTAGTATAGCCCGCGGGGTTATCAATCAGCCCCAGCATTTT.

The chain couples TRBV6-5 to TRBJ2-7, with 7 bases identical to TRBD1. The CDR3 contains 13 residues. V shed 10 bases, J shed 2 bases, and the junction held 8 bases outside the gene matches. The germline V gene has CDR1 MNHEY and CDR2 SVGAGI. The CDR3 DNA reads TGTGCCACCTCCGGGACAGAAGCCTACGAGCAGTACTTC. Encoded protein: CATSGTEAYEQYF.

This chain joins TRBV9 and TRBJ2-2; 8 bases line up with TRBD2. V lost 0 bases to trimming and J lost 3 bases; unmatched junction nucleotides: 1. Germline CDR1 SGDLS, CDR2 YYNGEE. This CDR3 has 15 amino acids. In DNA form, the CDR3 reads TGTGCCAGCAGCGTAGGCGGGGGGTACACCGGGGAGCTGTTTTTT. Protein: CASSVGGGYTGELFF.